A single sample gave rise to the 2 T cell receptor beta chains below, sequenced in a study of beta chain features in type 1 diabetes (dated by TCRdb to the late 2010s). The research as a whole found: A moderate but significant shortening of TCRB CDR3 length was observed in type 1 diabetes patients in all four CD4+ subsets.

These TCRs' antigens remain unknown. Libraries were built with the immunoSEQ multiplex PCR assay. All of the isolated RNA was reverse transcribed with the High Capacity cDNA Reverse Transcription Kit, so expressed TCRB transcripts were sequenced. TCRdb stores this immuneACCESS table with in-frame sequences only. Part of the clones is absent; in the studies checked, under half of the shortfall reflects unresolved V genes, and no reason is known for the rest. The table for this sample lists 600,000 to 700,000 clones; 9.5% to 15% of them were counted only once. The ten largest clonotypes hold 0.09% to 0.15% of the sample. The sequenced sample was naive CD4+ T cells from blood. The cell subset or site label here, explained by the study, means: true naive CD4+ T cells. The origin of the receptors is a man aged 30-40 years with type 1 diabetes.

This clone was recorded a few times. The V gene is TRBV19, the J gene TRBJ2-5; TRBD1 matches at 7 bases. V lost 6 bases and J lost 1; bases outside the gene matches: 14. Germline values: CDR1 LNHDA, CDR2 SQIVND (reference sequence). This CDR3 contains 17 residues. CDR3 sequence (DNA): TGTGCCAGTAGCCTAAGCCGGGACAGCCTTCTCCAAGAGACCCAGTACTTC. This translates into CASSLSRDSLLQETQYF.

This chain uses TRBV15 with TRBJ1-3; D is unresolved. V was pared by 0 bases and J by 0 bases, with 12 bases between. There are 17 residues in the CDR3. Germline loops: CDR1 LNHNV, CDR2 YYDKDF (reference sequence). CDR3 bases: TGTGCCACCAGCAGAGATCTGGGGAAACACTCTGGAAACACCATATATTTT. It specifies CATSRDLGKHSGNTIYF.